A selection of T cell receptor beta chains follows, all from one sample in a study of T cells expressing NK-cell markers. TCRdb reprocessed the 5' RACE reads and stores each CDR3 protein as one record, lacking DNA. The table lists 500,000 to 600,000 distinct CDR3 sequences. Sequenced material: blood T cells: a sorted CD56 or NKG2C T cell subset, CD4+ or CD8+ T cells, or bulk PBMC T cells (not recorded which). These receptors were collected from a man aged 18 to 29 in good health. Each CDR3 is given with its conserved first and last residue.

v_call	j_call	cdr3_aa
TRBV14	TRBJ2-2	CASSQLAGALRTGELFF
TRBV5-4	TRBJ2-3	CASSSGGGWVSSTDTQYF
TRBV24-1	TRBJ2-3	CATSDPPGQGGLDTQYF
TRBV3-1	TRBJ2-1	CASSQVGGPSYNEQFF
TRBV12-3/TRBV12-4	TRBJ2-1	CASSSERGLAGPPYNEQFF
TRBV20-1	TRBJ2-7	CSARGTALQYF
TRBV12-3/TRBV12-4	TRBJ2-1	CASSLMGYNEQFF
TRBV15	TRBJ2-7	CATSRDHFSSYEQYF
TRBV5-1	TRBJ2-7	CASSLEGQGFDEQYF
TRBV27	TRBJ2-7	CASSLSMTSGTYEQYF
TRBV15	TRBJ2-5	CATSRDDGETQYF
TRBV12-3/TRBV12-4	TRBJ2-1	CASSLSHHGAGVKYNEQFF
TRBV20-1	TRBJ2-7	CSARETRMISYEQYF
TRBV6-1	TRBJ1-2	CASRKQGGGYTF
TRBV7-7	TRBJ2-1	CASSLEDSRYNEQFF
TRBV9	TRBJ1-2	CASSVDPGALTNYGYTF
TRBV3-1	TRBJ1-6	CASSNGRLTGIVNSPLHF
TRBV2	TRBJ1-2	CATQTGAVYGYTF
TRBV29-1	TRBJ2-1	CTGRGAWGEQFF
TRBV14	TRBJ1-1	CASSRNWNTEAFF
TRBV9	TRBJ2-5	CASSVGVRAETQYF
TRBV10-3	TRBJ2-6	CAISRTGSGANVLTF
TRBV20-1	TRBJ1-5	CSARERTNQPQHF
TRBV7-9	TRBJ2-3	CASRSRLPLGDTQYF
TRBV6-2/TRBV6-3	TRBJ2-6	CASSRSGANVLTF
TRBV7-9	TRBJ2-4	CASSPADSRIQYF
TRBV20-1	TRBJ2-7	CSASGRGGVAYEQYF
TRBV27	TRBJ2-5	CASGHSGGDQYF
TRBV6-1	TRBJ1-1	CASKNLGQPEAFF
TRBV6-1	TRBJ2-7	CASSPTGQSLFVSYEQYF
TRBV9	TRBJ2-1	CASSVVLAGRSYNEQFF
TRBV24-1	TRBJ2-2	CATSDPQIAGELFF
TRBV27	TRBJ2-2	CASSLRNRIGNTGELFF
TRBV20-1	TRBJ2-7	CSASLAGSSSYEQYF
TRBV7-2	TRBJ2-3	CASSSRLGRGLTDTQYF
TRBV9	TRBJ2-7	CASSVEDTYEQYF
TRBV6-1	TRBJ1-2	CASRSHGGQYYGYTF
TRBV29-1	TRBJ1-1	CSFGQGLNTEAFF
TRBV9	TRBJ2-1	CASSVVTSGRNEQFF
TRBV30	TRBJ2-3	CAWSGGDRTDTQYF
TRBV12-3/TRBV12-4	TRBJ2-1	CASSGWGKSGNEQFF
TRBV24-1	TRBJ2-1	CATSDLPSGRARYNEQFF
TRBV12-3/TRBV12-4	TRBJ1-1	CASSLRDTEAFF
TRBV5-1	TRBJ2-5	CASSPGTSGRQETQYF
TRBV5-5	TRBJ2-3	CASSLVSSAVGPDTQYF
TRBV12-3/TRBV12-4	TRBJ1-5	CASSLVGTGGSNQPQHF
TRBV7-9	TRBJ2-1	CASSYDRGTYNEQFF
TRBV28	TRBJ2-1	CASRSGAASYNEQFF
TRBV5-6	TRBJ2-1	CASSLVGGSVYNEQFF
TRBV6-1	TRBJ1-1	CATQGNTEAFF
TRBV20-1	TRBJ2-2	CSARQGARNTGELFF
TRBV19	TRBJ2-1	CASSIGGNNEQFF
TRBV7-9	TRBJ2-1	CASSLGGLAGVLNEQFF
TRBV20-1	TRBJ1-1	CSATGGLEAFF
TRBV10-3	TRBJ2-5	CAIAGHDLETQYF
TRBV20-1	TRBJ2-1	CSAREGPNEQFF
TRBV12-3/TRBV12-4	TRBJ2-4	CASSLAGGNIQYF
TRBV20-1	TRBJ2-2	CSARRQDKGTGELFF
TRBV7-9	TRBJ2-1	CASSLGSTWEQFF
TRBV25-1	TRBJ2-1	CASSDGGRANEQFF